This TCR beta chain was captured in a study of blood T cell repertoires in COVID-19. The method was immunoSEQ multiplex PCR; TCRdb's version includes in-frame clones alone and lacks a portion of them. The data hold 150,000 or so clones, with around 80% observed a single time. With 1 base removed from V and 6 bases from J, the gap between germline ends came to 17 bases. This CDR3 is built from 16 residues. CDR1 is MNHEY, CDR2 SVGAGI, per germline. Sequenced: PBMCs or T cells enriched from blood (not recorded which). The gene calls are TRBV6-5 and TRBJ2-3; D is possibly TRBD2 (6 bases). This receptor was taken from a man between 65 and 79 years old who had been exposed to COVID-19. The CDR3 loop reads CASSYWASARRDTQYF. DNA of the CDR3: TGTGCCAGCAGTTACTGGGCTAGCGCCCGGCGGGATACGCAGTATTTT.